The rows below give T cell receptor beta chains drawn from one sample of a study of cytomegalovirus exposure and HLA in healthy donors. Produced via immunoSEQ multiplex PCR; TCRdb's table is partial and in-frame only. This table has some 60,000 clones, about 83% appearing once. What was sequenced was PBMCs. The source is a human donor in good health. Both conserved end residues are part of each CDR3.

V,J,CDR3
TRBV4-1,TRBJ1-4,CASSLSGVVVGEKLFF
TRBV14,TRBJ2-2,CASSQVLGKQAAGELFF
TRBV6-6,TRBJ2-7,CASSYSGGGLYEQYF
TRBV7-2,TRBJ2-7,CASSLRGLSYEQYF
TRBV28,TRBJ1-5,CASSLGQANQPQHF
TRBV30,TRBJ1-2,CAWSSGGVGYGYTF
TRBV19,TRBJ1-2,CASSTTGFYGYTF
TRBV27,TRBJ2-2,CASSPTGAGELFF
TRBV5-8,TRBJ1-3,CASSLGTVSGNTIYF
TRBV29-1,TRBJ1-4,CSVESGGEKLFF
TRBV12-5,TRBJ2-2,CASGAPQGARTGELFF
TRBV19,TRBJ1-5,CASRTGVSNQPQHF
TRBV7-9,TRBJ2-7,CASSAGSSYEQYF
TRBV4-3,TRBJ2-3,CASSRSGVTDTQYF
TRBV7-2,TRBJ2-1,CASSLGAGEAYNEQFF
TRBV2,TRBJ1-1,CASSDRNEAFF
TRBV27,TRBJ2-5,CASSLGGGSGSVTQYF
TRBV18,TRBJ2-1,CASSRRGGSSGNNEQFF
TRBV30,TRBJ2-5,CAWSVLRGLAREETQYF
TRBV29-1,TRBJ1-1,CSVEWAPTEAFF